This T cell receptor (beta chain) comes out of a study of blood T cell repertoires in COVID-19. Generated by immunoSEQ multiplex PCR, the TCRdb table keeps only in-frame clones and is missing some. The sample includes some 370,000 clones, more than 75% seen only once; the top ten take 10%. J was trimmed by 5 bases and V by 1 base; bases with no gene match: 2. Germline lookup yields CDR1 SGHAT and CDR2 FQNNGV. The CDR3 spans 15 residues. The chain uses TRBV11-2 and TRBJ2-5, with TRBD1 matching 12 bases. Sequenced material: peripheral blood. This TCR derives from a woman between 25 and 40 years old with COVID-19, enrolled during active disease. CDR3 coding DNA: TGTGCCAGCAGCTTAGTGGGGACAGGGGGCGAGACCCAGTACTTC. This codes for CASSLVGTGGETQYF.